This passage covers 4 T cell receptor beta chains from one sample sequenced in a study of blood T cell repertoires in COVID-19. Assay: immunoSEQ multiplex PCR; the TCRdb copy retains only in-frame clones and omits some. The data hold 350,000 to 450,000 clones, with around 85% observed a single time. The sequenced material came from peripheral blood. Receptors were obtained from a woman between 18 and 29 years old with acute or convalescent COVID-19.

The chain is built from TRBV5-4 and TRBJ2-1, with TRBD2 matching over 11 bases. The germline CDR1 and CDR2 sequences are SGHNT and YYREEE (reference sequence). V shed 0 bases, J shed 9 bases, and the junction held 5 bases outside the gene matches. CDR3 length: 15 amino acids. CDR3 bases: TGTGCCAGCAGCTTGGGTAGCGGGAGGGTTTCTGAGCAGTTCTTC. Its protein is CASSLGSGRVSEQFF.

The CDR3 DNA reads TGTGCCAGCCGGCCGGGGGGACAGGGGGCGACTGAAGCTTTCTTT. Amino acid sequence: CASRPGGQGATEAFF. The genes are TRBV11-2 and TRBJ1-1; 12 nucleotides align to TRBD1. The V gene's germline CDR1 is SGHAT and CDR2 FQNNGV. The CDR3 spans 15 residues. J lost 5 bases, V lost 8 bases, and 9 bases had no gene match.

The chain employs TRBV9 and TRBJ2-2; 9 nucleotides align to TRBD2. CDR3 length: 15 residues. After removal of 0 bases from V and 6 bases from J, the junction contained 3 bases not matched to a gene. Looked up from germline, CDR1 is SGDLS and CDR2 is YYNGEE. In nucleotides, the CDR3 is TGTGCCAGCAGCGTAGAAATAGCGGGAGCCGGGGAGCTGTTTTTT. Residues: CASSVEIAGAGELFF. The entire variable domain, with the rest obtained from reference TRBV9 and TRBJ2-2, is as follows: DSGVTQTPKHLITATGQRVTLRCSPRSGDLSVYWYQQSLDQGLQFLIQYYNGEERAKGNILERFSAQQFPDLHSELNLSSLELGDSALYFCASSVEIAGAGELFFGEGSRLTVL.

The CDR3 bases are TGTGCCAGCAGCTTAAGCGCGGGAGCCTACGAGCAGTACTTC. As protein: CASSLSAGAYEQYF. This chain joins TRBV7-3 and TRBJ2-7; 7 bases align to TRBD2. CDR3 size: 14 residues. Germline CDR1 is SGHTA and CDR2 is FQGTGA. With V trimmed by 1 base and J by 2 bases, 2 bases remained unmatched.